This entry features one TCR beta chain sequence. Its target is unknown. The method was immunoSEQ multiplex PCR; TCRdb's version includes in-frame clones alone and lacks a portion of them. The repertoire holds 31,000 or so clones, with 81% as singletons. This sample stems from a study of PD-1 blockade in classical Hodgkin lymphoma. Time point denoted: cycle 4 day 1 (C4D1), after 6 weeks of nivolumab. Brentuximab vedotin exposure varied, and every patient relapsed after autologous stem cell transplantation. Per germline, CDR1 SNHLY and CDR2 FYNNEI. The CDR3 has 12 amino acids. V was cut by 8 bases and J by 1 base, with 8 bases left in between. Study-level findings and limits: There was a significant rise in CD4+ TCR diversity by C4D1, with no such rise for CD8+.

The chain joins TRBV2 to TRBJ1-1; D remains ambiguous. This receptor was identified in a human donor with classical Hodgkin lymphoma. The input for sequencing was peripheral blood mononuclear cells (PBMCs), taken before the fourth cycle of nivolumab. The CDR3 nucleotides are TGTGCCAGCCCGAGTGCGAACACTGAAGCTTTCTTT. This codes for CASPSANTEAFF.